A single sample is the source of the 15 T cell receptor beta chains below, sequenced in a study of blood T cell repertoires in COVID-19. Repertoires were generated with immunoSEQ multiplex PCR, while TCRdb's copy carries only in-frame clones and drops some. The data hold roughly 100,000 clones, with around 76% observed a single time. The sequenced material came from peripheral blood. These receptors were obtained from a woman aged 70-85 years with acute or convalescent COVID-19.

This chain joins TRBV5-1 and TRBJ2-3, with TRBD1 as a possible D gene (5 bases). V was trimmed by 4 bases and J by 3 bases, leaving 9 bases between them. The CDR3 is 13 residues long. Germline loops: CDR1 SGHRS, CDR2 YFSETQ. The CDR3 loop reads CASSPRQTDTQYF. The DNA of the CDR3 is TGCGCCAGCAGCCCGCGACAGACAGATACGCAGTATTTT.

The chain links TRBV2 to TRBJ2-7; D is possibly TRBD2 (7 bases). Trimming removed 11 bases from V and 3 bases from J, with 17 bases in between. CDR3 length: 13 amino acids. The V gene's germline CDR1 is SNHLY and CDR2 FYNNEI. The CDR3 spells CAGRGEERYEQYF. DNA of the CDR3: TGTGCCGGGAGGGGGGAGGAGCGCTACGAGCAGTACTTC.

This clone was observed many times. The chain joins TRBV25-1 to TRBJ1-2; D unclear. Germline loops: CDR1 MGHDK, CDR2 SYGVNS. Trimming removed 1 base from V and 0 bases from J, with 9 bases in between. This CDR3 is built from 15 residues. The CDR3 nucleotides read TGTGCCAGCAGTGAATCCTCCGCAGCTAACTATGGCTACACCTTC. Residues: CASSESSAANYGYTF.

This chain uses TRBV6-6 with TRBJ2-3; 9 bases fit TRBD2. The CDR3 has 15 residues. V trimming: 5 bases; J trimming: 0 bases; junction bases outside the gene matches: 3. Germline CDR1 is MNHNY and CDR2 is SVGAGI (reference sequence). The CDR3 protein is CASSRLAASTDTQYF. The CDR3 DNA follows: TGTGCCAGCAGTCGACTAGCGGCTAGCACAGATACGCAGTATTTT.

This clone has only a few counts. This chain joins TRBV6-1 and TRBJ1-1, with D uncertain. V lost 3 bases and J lost 2, with 7 bases in between. Per the germline V gene, CDR1 is MNHNS and CDR2 is SASEGT. CDR3 length: 13 residues. The CDR3 loop is CASSDRINTEAFF. CDR3 nucleotides: TGTGCCAGCAGTGACAGGATTAACACTGAAGCTTTCTTT.

The chain carries TRBV28 and TRBJ1-1, with 10 nucleotides matching TRBD1. Unmatched junction bases numbered 4, after V lost 4 bases and J lost 5 bases. Germline V gives CDR1 MDHEN, CDR2 SYDVKM. This CDR3 is built from 14 residues. The CDR3: CASSWDRGGTEAFF. The DNA for the CDR3 is TGTGCCAGCAGTTGGGACAGGGGTGGGACTGAAGCTTTCTTT.

V and J are TRBV27 and TRBJ2-7; the match to TRBD1 covers 9 bases. Trimming took 6 bases from V and 2 from J; bases not matched to a gene: 5. The CDR3 length is 14 residues. CDR1 is MNHEY and CDR2 is SMNVEV in the germline V gene (reference sequence). CDR3 protein: CASRRTGEAYEQYF. CDR3 sequence (DNA): TGTGCCAGCAGAAGGACAGGGGAGGCCTACGAGCAGTACTTC.

V gene TRBV12-3 or TRBV12-4 combines with J gene TRBJ2-3; D is ambiguous. V lost 10 bases and J lost 0, with 11 bases in between. The CDR3 is made up of 13 amino acids. The DNA of the CDR3 is TGTGCCACTAGACTGGCGAGCACAGATACGCAGTATTTT. Amino acid sequence: CATRLASTDTQYF.

The rearrangement joins TRBV6-4 to TRBJ2-2; D unresolved. This CDR3 comprises 13 residues. V was trimmed by 1 base and J by 7 bases, leaving 7 bases between them. The germline gives CDR1 MRHNA, CDR2 SNTAGT. CDR3 amino acids: CASSDYSGGELFF. For the CDR3, the DNA is TGTGCCAGCAGTGACTACTCGGGCGGGGAGCTGTTTTTT.

The chain recombines TRBV6-5 with TRBJ2-7; the D gene is possibly TRBD2 (6 bases). The CDR3 has 13 amino acids. Trimming cost V 9 bases and J 4 bases, with 16 bases left between them. Germline CDR1 reads MNHEY; CDR2 reads SVGAGI. CDR3 coding DNA: TGTGCCAGTTCCGGTCGGGGGAGGTACGAGCAGTACTTC. Its translation is CASSGRGRYEQYF.

V gene TRBV30 combines with J gene TRBJ2-5; 11 nucleotides line up with TRBD2. V gave up 3 bases and J gave up 4 bases; unmatched junction bases: 7. This CDR3 is 15 amino acids long. Per the germline V gene, CDR1 is GTSNPN and CDR2 is SVGIG (reference sequence). CDR3 nucleotides: TGTGCCTGGAGCAAACTAGCGGGGGTACCAGAGACCCAGTACTTC. Its protein product is CAWSKLAGVPETQYF.

V is TRBV6-5 and J is TRBJ2-2; 7 bases line up with TRBD1. Looked up from germline, CDR1 is MNHEY and CDR2 is SVGAGI. This CDR3 has 15 residues. The junction had 12 bases not matched to a gene; V was cut back by 7 bases and J by 7 bases. DNA of the CDR3: TGTGCCAGCAAAAGGGAAGAGGGGGCGGTCGGGGAGCTGTTTTTT. It codes for CASKREEGAVGELFF.

This rearrangement joins TRBV3-1 (or the pseudogene TRBV3-2) to TRBJ2-4; weak D call: TRBD2 (6 bases). V was cut by 1 base and J by 1 base, with 11 bases left in between. The CDR3 has 16 residues. The V gene's germline CDR1 is LGHDT and CDR2 YNNKEL (reference sequence). CDR3 DNA: TGTGCCAGCAGCCAAGGGACTGGGGGGGCCAAAAACATTCAGTACTTC. Translating it yields CASSQGTGGAKNIQYF.

The chain carries TRBV19 and TRBJ1-4, with 7 nucleotides matching TRBD1. CDR3 length equals 14 residues. From germline, CDR1 is LNHDA and CDR2 SQIVND (reference sequence). V dropped 6 bases and J dropped 7; count of bases not matched to a gene: 8. CDR3 sequence: CASRPRDSFEKLFF. For the CDR3, the DNA is TGTGCCAGTAGACCACGGGACAGCTTTGAAAAACTGTTTTTT.

The chain employs TRBV6-5 and TRBJ1-2, with D possibly TRBD1 on 6 matching bases. This CDR3 is 12 amino acids long. Trimming cost V 9 bases and J 8 bases, with 16 bases left between them. Germline values: CDR1 MNHEY, CDR2 SVGAGI. The CDR3 DNA is TGTGCCAGGAAGACACAGGGAGACGGCTACACCTTC. This sequence encodes CARKTQGDGYTF.